What follows describes a single T cell receptor beta chain. There is no known antigen for this receptor. Base qualities are not at hand, and no much larger clone is one base apart. Enrolling through a virtual design, the prospective study's participants ranged in age from roughly 18 to 95 years and lived across roughly 24 United States geographic areas. In the prospective study, participants were assigned to cohorts based on the clinical history participants reported in a screening survey and a study questionnaire. Each participant in the prospective study had whole blood, serum and a nasopharyngeal or oropharyngeal swab collected by mobile phlebotomists. Over an approximately two-month period, participants in the prospective study had the option of providing additional blood draws and questionnaires. Prospective study blood samples were shipped either frozen or at room temperature before DNA extraction.

The CDR3 covers 16 residues, taking in both the cysteine and the phenylalanine. Only the CDR3 DNA is retained, 48 bases long and in frame from the first base. The CDR1 and CDR2 encoded by the germline V gene are MGHRA and YSYEKL. For this chain, trimming is 1 base at the V end and 5 bases at the J end, and the number of junction bases without a gene match is 4. TCRbeta CDR3 regions were amplified from genomic DNA by means of the immunoSEQ Assay, a bias-controlled multiplex PCR. Concerning the study's data processing: Within the assay, amplification of reference gene primers was used to estimate how many nucleated cells each sample contained. Sequence reads were collapsed and filtered to measure the absolute abundance of every unique TCRbeta CDR3 rearrangement. Productive Simpson clonality was computed per sample as the square root of Simpson's diversity index over productive rearrangements. This is the immuneACCESS table as TCRdb keeps it, with only in-frame sequences that have V and J called. A part of the clones is gone; compared with another copy, unresolved V genes explain less than half, and the rest is unexplained. The V and J calls and clone size are taken from that table; D and trimming were inferred from the DNA. Here the sample has 300,000 to 350,000 clones; 65% to 90% occur a single time. Around 4.2% of the sample belongs to the ten largest clones.

This record belongs to a study of blood T cell repertoires in COVID-19 (dated by TCRdb to between 2020 and 2021). About the full investigation: Samples from collaborators originated in the United States, Italy and Spain and spanned both the acute and convalescent phases of COVID-19. Where HLA class I and class II types were available, the types were taken from metadata supplied by the sample provider, not from assay-based typing. The repertoires were released in a freely available public database intended as a resource for research on the immune response to SARS-CoV-2. Sample metadata almost always included a de-identified subject ID, COVID-19 status, age in years and sex. The samples were drawn from the first 160 participants of the ongoing ImmuneRACE study and from 1,254 subjects provided by 6 global collaborators. Deeply sampled blood TCRbeta repertoires from subjects exposed to, actively infected with, or recovered from COVID-19 were included in the dataset. The prospective study material was composed of cDNA or gDNA derived from T cells, B-cell-depleted T cells, or PBMCs. The study at large found these results: The amount of clinical and demographic metadata varied by source and participant and was provided uncurated.

The rearranged segments are TRBV4-1 and TRBJ1-6, with 8 bases aligning to TRBD1. Sequenced: PBMCs or T cells enriched from blood (not recorded which). The sequence came from a woman in her thirties or forties with acute COVID-19. The CDR3 amino acid sequence is: CASSQVPGGHNSPLHF. In nucleotide form, the sequence is TGCGCCAGCAGCCAAGTTCCAGGGGGCCATAATTCACCCCTCCACTTT.